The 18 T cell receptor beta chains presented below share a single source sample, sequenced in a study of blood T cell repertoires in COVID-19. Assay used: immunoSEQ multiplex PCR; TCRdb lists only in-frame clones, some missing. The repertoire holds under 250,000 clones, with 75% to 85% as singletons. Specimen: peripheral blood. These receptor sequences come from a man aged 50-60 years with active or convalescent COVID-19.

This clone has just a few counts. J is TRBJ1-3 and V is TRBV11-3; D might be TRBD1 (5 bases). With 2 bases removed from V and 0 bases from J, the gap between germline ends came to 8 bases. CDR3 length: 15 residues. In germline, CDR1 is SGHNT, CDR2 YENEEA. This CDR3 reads CASSLRGGSGNTIYF. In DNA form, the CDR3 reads TGTGCCAGCAGCTTAAGGGGAGGCTCTGGAAACACCATATATTTT. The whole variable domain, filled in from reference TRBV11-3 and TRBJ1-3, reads EAGVVQSPRYKIIEKKQPVAFWCNPISGHNTLYWYLQNLGQGPELLIRYENEEAVDDSQLPKDRFSAERLKGVDSTLKIQPAELGDSAVYLCASSLRGGSGNTIYFGEGSWLTVV.

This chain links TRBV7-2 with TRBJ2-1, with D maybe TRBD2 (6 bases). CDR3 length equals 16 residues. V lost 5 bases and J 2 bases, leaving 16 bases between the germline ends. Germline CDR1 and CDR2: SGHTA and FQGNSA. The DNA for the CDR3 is TGTGCCAGCAGCGTTTTACTAGCAGGAGCCTACAATGAGCAGTTCTTC. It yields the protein CASSVLLAGAYNEQFF.

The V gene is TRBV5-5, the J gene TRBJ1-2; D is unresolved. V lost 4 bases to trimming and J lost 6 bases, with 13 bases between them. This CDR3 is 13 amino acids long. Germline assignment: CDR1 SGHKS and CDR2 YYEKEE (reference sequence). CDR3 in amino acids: CASSRWGGDGYTF. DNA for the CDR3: TGTGCCAGCAGCCGCTGGGGAGGAGATGGCTACACCTTC. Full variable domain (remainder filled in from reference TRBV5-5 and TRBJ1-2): DAGVTQSPTHLIKTRGQQVTLRCSPISGHKSVSWYQQVLGQGPQFIFQYYEKEERGRGNFPDRFSARQFPNYSSELNVNALLLGDSALYLCASSRWGGDGYTFGSGTRLTVV.

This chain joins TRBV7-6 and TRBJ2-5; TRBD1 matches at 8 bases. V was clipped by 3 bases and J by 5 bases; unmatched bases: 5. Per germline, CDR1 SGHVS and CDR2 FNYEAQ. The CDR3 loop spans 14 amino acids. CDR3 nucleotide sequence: TGTGCCAGCAGCTTGGGCAGGGGGCACGAGACCCAGTACTTC. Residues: CASSLGRGHETQYF.

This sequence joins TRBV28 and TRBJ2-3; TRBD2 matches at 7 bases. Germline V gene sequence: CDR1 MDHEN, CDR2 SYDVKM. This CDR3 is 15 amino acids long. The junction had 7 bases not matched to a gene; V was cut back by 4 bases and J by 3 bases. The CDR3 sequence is CASSSHGLGTDTQYF. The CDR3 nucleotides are TGTGCCAGCAGTTCCCACGGACTAGGGACAGATACGCAGTATTTT.

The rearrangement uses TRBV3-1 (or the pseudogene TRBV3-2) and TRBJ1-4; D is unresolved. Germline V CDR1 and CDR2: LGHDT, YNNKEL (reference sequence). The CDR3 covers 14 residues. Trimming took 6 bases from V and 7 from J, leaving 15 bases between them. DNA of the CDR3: TGTGCCAGCAGACCCCGAATGCTAGGTGAAAAACTGTTTTTT. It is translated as CASRPRMLGEKLFF.

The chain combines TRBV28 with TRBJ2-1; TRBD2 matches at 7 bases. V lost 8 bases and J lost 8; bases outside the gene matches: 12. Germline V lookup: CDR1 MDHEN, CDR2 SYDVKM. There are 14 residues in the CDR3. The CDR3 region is CASQRGPEPHEQFF. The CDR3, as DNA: TGTGCCAGCCAGCGGGGCCCGGAACCCCATGAGCAGTTCTTC.

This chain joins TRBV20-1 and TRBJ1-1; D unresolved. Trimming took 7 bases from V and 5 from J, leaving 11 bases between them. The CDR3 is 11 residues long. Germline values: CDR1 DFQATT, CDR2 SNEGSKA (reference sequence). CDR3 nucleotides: TGCAGTGTAAGAGCGGAAACTGAAGCTTTCTTT. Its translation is CSVRAETEAFF.

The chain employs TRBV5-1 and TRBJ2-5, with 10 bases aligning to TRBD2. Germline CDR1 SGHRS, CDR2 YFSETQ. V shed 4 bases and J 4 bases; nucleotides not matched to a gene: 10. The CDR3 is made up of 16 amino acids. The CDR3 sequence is CASSPLAGGVGETQYF. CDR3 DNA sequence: TGCGCCAGCAGCCCCTTAGCGGGGGGTGTAGGAGAGACCCAGTACTTC.

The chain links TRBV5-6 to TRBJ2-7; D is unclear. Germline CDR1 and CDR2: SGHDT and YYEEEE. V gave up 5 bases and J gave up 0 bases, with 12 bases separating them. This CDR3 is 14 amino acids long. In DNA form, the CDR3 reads TGTGCCAGCAGTCCGGCTTACTACTCCTACGAGCAGTACGTC. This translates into CASSPAYYSYEQYV.

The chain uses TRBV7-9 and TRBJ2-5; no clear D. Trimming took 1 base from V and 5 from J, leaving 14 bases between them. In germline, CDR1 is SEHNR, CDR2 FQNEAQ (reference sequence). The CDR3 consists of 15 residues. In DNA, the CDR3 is TGTGCCAGCAGCTTAGTAACTGATCTTGCTGAGACCCAGTACTTC. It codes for CASSLVTDLAETQYF.

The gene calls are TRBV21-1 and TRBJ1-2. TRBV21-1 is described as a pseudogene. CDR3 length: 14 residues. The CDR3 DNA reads TGTGCCAGCAGCAGGATCGGGAGTAACTATGGCTACACCTTC. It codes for CASSRIGSNYGYTF.

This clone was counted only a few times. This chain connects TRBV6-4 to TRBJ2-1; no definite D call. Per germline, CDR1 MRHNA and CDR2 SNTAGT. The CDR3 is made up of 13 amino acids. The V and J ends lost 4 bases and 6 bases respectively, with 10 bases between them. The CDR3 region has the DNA TGTGCCAGCAGTGTTTCCGGGTTCAATGAGCAGTTCTTC. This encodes CASSVSGFNEQFF.

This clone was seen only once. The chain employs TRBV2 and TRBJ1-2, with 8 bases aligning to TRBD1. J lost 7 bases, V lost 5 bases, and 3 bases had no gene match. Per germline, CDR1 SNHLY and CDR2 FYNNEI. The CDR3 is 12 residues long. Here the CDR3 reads CASSLTGAGYTF. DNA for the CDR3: TGTGCCAGCAGTTTGACAGGGGCTGGCTACACCTTC. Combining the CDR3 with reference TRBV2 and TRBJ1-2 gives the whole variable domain EPEVTQTPSHQVTQMGQEVILRCVPISNHLYFYWYRQILGQKVEFLVSFYNNEISEKSEIFDDQFSVERPDGSNFTLKIRSTKLEDSAMYFCASSLTGAGYTFGSGTRLTVV.

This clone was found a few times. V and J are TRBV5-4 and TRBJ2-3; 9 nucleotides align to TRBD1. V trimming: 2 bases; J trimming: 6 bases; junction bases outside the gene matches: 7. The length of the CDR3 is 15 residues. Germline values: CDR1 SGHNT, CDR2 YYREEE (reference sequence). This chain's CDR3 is CASSFKTGGPDTQYF. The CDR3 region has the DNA TGTGCCAGCAGCTTCAAGACAGGGGGACCCGATACGCAGTATTTT.

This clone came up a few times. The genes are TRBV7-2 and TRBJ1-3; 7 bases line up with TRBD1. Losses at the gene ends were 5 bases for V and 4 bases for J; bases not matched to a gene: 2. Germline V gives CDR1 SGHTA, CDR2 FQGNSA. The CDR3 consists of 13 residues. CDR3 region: CASSLGGGNTIYF. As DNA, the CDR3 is TGTGCCAGCAGCCTAGGGGGCGGAAACACCATATATTTT.

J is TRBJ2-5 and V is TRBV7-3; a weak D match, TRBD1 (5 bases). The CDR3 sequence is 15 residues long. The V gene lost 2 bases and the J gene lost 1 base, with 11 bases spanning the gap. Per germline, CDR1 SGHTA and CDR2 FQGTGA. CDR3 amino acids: CASSLDRAIQETQYF. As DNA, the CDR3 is TGTGCCAGCAGCTTAGACAGAGCCATCCAAGAGACCCAGTACTTC.

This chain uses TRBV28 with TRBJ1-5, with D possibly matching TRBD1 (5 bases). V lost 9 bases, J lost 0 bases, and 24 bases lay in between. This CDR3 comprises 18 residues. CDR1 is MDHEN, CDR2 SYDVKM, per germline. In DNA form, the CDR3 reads TGTGCCAGTTCCACTCCTTATCAGGGAATATATAGCAATCAGCCCCAGCATTTT. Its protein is CASSTPYQGIYSNQPQHF.